The 23 T cell receptor beta chains reported below all come from one sample, sequenced in a study of T cells in Graves' hyperthyroidism and ophthalmopathy. Regions amplified from RNA transcripts were the TCR beta CDR3 regions. First-round RT-PCR with HTBI primers amplified the TCR CDR3 region. TCRdb redid the calling of the multiplex PCR reads with MiXCR, one entry per CDR3 protein. The sample includes 300,000 to 350,000 distinct CDR3 sequences, approximately 15% seen only once; the top ten take approximately 23%. The source material was blood. These receptors originate from a woman in her twenties or thirties with Graves' hyperthyroidism.

This clonotype was picked up a small number of times. The chain couples TRBV19 to TRBJ2-2, with a weak D call TRBD2 (5 bases). The CDR3 is 15 amino acids. V lost 3 bases, J lost 4 bases, and 12 bases lay in between. Germline V gene lookup returns CDR1 LNHDA and CDR2 SQIVND (reference sequence). CDR3 sequence reads: CASSIRAGGTGELFF. The CDR3 nucleotides read TGTGCCAGTAGTATTCGGGCAGGAGGCACCGGGGAGCTGTTTTTT.

This clonotype was picked up many times. CDR3 residues: CSASHSGVGTEAFF. Here the CDR3 DNA reads TGCAGTGCTAGTCATTCGGGGGTGGGGACTGAAGCTTTCTTT. This chain connects TRBV20-1 to TRBJ1-1, with D perhaps TRBD1 (5 bases). The CDR3 totals 14 residues. Germline CDR1 reads DFQATT; CDR2 reads SNEGSKA (reference sequence). V was trimmed by 3 bases and J by 5 bases, leaving 16 bases between them.

This chain connects TRBV4-1 to TRBJ2-7; tentative D call: TRBD2 (6 bases). The CDR3 sequence is 15 residues long. The germline CDR1 and CDR2 sequences are MGHRA and YSYEKL. The V end lost 0 bases, the J end lost 4 bases, and 13 bases lay between the germline ends. The CDR3, as DNA: TGCGCCAGCAGCCAAGAAGGGGTTGCGGGGTACGAGCAGTACTTC. Encoded protein: CASSQEGVAGYEQYF.

The table lists this clonotype with many counts. DNA for the CDR3: TGTGCCAGCTCAGACGGCCACGGAGATACGCAGTATTTT. It codes for CASSDGHGDTQYF. The chain couples TRBV18 to TRBJ2-3; D ambiguous. The V and J ends lost 5 bases and 5 bases respectively, with 11 bases between them. The CDR3 covers 13 residues. The germline CDR1 and CDR2 sequences are KGHSH and LQKENI.

This clonotype was seen ten or more times. This chain joins TRBV30 and TRBJ1-1; D gene ambiguous. CDR3 length: 11 residues. CDR1 is GTSNPN and CDR2 is SVGIG in the germline V gene (reference sequence). Trimming left V 2 bases short and J 8 bases short, with 9 bases between. CDR3 in DNA: TGTGCCTGGAGTCCCTTGCGGGAAGCTTTCTTT. This sequence encodes CAWSPLREAFF.

The rearrangement links TRBV6-2 or TRBV6-3 to TRBJ2-7; no clear D gene. This CDR3 spans 15 amino acids. Per the germline V gene, CDR1 is MNHEY and CDR2 is SVGEGT. V was shortened by 0 bases and J by 3 bases, with 12 bases between the two germline ends. CDR3 in DNA: TGTGCCAGCAGTTACTCGATGCGCCAAGACTACGAGCAGTACTTC. Translating gives CASSYSMRQDYEQYF.

This clonotype has more than one count but fewer than ten. This chain connects TRBV9 to TRBJ2-7; possibly TRBD2 for D (6 bases). The CDR3 loop spans 13 amino acids. The germline V and J ends were trimmed by 5 bases and 3 bases, with 12 bases remaining between them. The germline gives CDR1 SGDLS, CDR2 YYNGEE. The CDR3: CASSNGGLYEQYF. CDR3 nucleotides: TGTGCCAGCAGTAACGGGGGACTCTACGAGCAGTACTTC.

This clonotype turned up a few times. This chain connects TRBV19 to TRBJ1-2, with D possibly TRBD1 on 6 matching bases. This CDR3 has 12 amino acids. Trimming removed 8 bases at V and 4 bases at J, with 11 bases between. Germline V gives CDR1 LNHDA, CDR2 SQIVND (reference sequence). The CDR3 nucleotides are TGTGCCAGTCACAGGGAGGCCTATGGCTACACCTTC. Its protein product is CASHREAYGYTF.

The rearrangement uses TRBV9 and TRBJ2-5; D may correspond to TRBD1 or TRBD2 (5 bases each). V lost 4 bases and J 9 bases, leaving 19 bases between the germline ends. CDR3 size: 14 residues. Per germline, CDR1 SGDLS and CDR2 YYNGEE. DNA for the CDR3: TGTGCCAGCAGCTATGGGACGGACGCCTCGGCCCAGTACTTC. Its translation: CASSYGTDASAQYF.

This clonotype was recorded at least ten times. The chain is built from TRBV11-1 and TRBJ2-7; D remains ambiguous. The CDR3 length is 14 residues. Germline V CDR1 and CDR2: SGHAT, FQDESV (reference sequence). V was clipped by 6 bases and J by 3 bases, with 15 bases between them. The CDR3 coding sequence is TGTGCCAGCAGTCCCGGCGGCAGTTTCTACGAGCAGTACTTC. The encoded protein is CASSPGGSFYEQYF.

V gene TRBV19 combines with J gene TRBJ2-7; D unclear. V dropped 4 bases and J dropped 2 bases, with 12 bases sitting between them. The CDR3 spans 14 residues. CDR1 is LNHDA, CDR2 SQIVND, per germline (reference sequence). CDR3 DNA: TGTGCCAGTAGTAAAGAGTTTAAACCCTACGAGCAGTACTTC. It codes for CASSKEFKPYEQYF. Full variable domain (missing parts from reference TRBV19 and TRBJ2-7): DGGITQSPKYLFRKEGQNVTLSCEQNLNHDAMYWYRQDPGQGLRLIYYSQIVNDFQKGDIAEGYSVSREKKESFPLTVTSAQKNPTAFYLCASSKEFKPYEQYFGPGTRLTVT.

The chain recombines TRBV7-2 with TRBJ2-2, with 9 positions matching TRBD1. With V trimmed by 3 bases and J by 5 bases, 1 base remained unmatched. In germline, CDR1 is SGHTA, CDR2 FQGNSA. The CDR3 contains 14 residues. CDR3 amino acids: CASSFGQGTGELFF. The CDR3, as DNA: TGTGCCAGCAGCTTTGGACAGGGGACCGGGGAGCTGTTTTTT.

This clonotype was recorded at least ten times. The chain couples TRBV20-1 to TRBJ2-3, with TRBD2 identical over 11 bases. There are 15 residues in the CDR3. From germline, CDR1 is DFQATT and CDR2 SNEGSKA (reference sequence). Trimming removed 5 bases from V and 6 bases from J; junction bases left unmatched: 10. CDR3 nucleotides: TGCAGTGCTCTACGGACTAGCGGGCGTTCCGATACGCAGTATTTT. Its translation: CSALRTSGRSDTQYF.

This clonotype occurred many times. This rearrangement joins TRBV28 to TRBJ2-5; D gene unclear. The V gene's germline CDR1 is MDHEN and CDR2 SYDVKM. The CDR3 is made up of 13 amino acids. V lost 8 bases and J lost 1, with 11 bases in between. CDR3 loop: CASALLFQETQYF. CDR3 nucleotides: TGTGCCAGCGCCTTACTTTTCCAAGAGACCCAGTACTTC.

This clonotype has ten or more counts. The rearrangement uses TRBV20-1 and TRBJ2-1; D remains ambiguous. CDR1 is DFQATT, CDR2 SNEGSKA, per germline (reference sequence). Trimming removed 3 bases at V and 4 bases at J, with 16 bases between. The CDR3 loop spans 15 amino acids. CDR3: CSASMALVSYNEQFF. CDR3 in DNA: TGCAGTGCTAGTATGGCTCTGGTCTCGTACAATGAGCAGTTCTTC.

This clonotype was recorded at least ten times. The genes are TRBV7-2 and TRBJ2-7; D perhaps matches TRBD1 (6 bases). The CDR3 extends over 17 amino acids. Trimming left V 0 bases short and J 3 bases short, with 18 bases between. Germline V gene sequence: CDR1 SGHTA, CDR2 FQGNSA. The DNA for the CDR3 is TGTGCCAGCAGCTTAGCGGGTATTAACAGGGTGGGCTACGAGCAGTACTTC. This codes for CASSLAGINRVGYEQYF.

The sample holds many counts of this clonotype. The J gene is TRBJ2-2, the V gene TRBV28; either TRBD1 or TRBD2 may fit D (5 bases each). Germline V gene data show CDR1 as MDHEN and CDR2 as SYDVKM. CDR3 size: 15 residues. V lost 6 bases, J lost 9 bases, and 20 bases lay in between. The DNA of the CDR3 is TGTGCCAGCAGGCCCACCGGGACCCGAAGGAGGGAGCTGTTTTTT. Translated: CASRPTGTRRRELFF.

This clonotype came up many times. The CDR3 sequence: CASSLLTGGPYEQYF. In DNA form, the CDR3 reads TGTGCCAGCAGCTTGTTGACGGGAGGGCCCTACGAGCAGTACTTC. The chain links TRBV5-6 to TRBJ2-7; 8 bases are a match to TRBD2. This CDR3 region has 15 residues. Germline V lookup: CDR1 SGHDT, CDR2 YYEEEE. The J segment lost 2 bases and the V segment lost 1 base, leaving 5 bases of the junction unmatched.

This clonotype was counted only a few times. The chain links TRBV30 to TRBJ2-6; the D call may be TRBD1 or TRBD2 (5 bases each). Germline CDR1 and CDR2: GTSNPN and SVGIG (reference sequence). Trimming shortened V by 4 bases and J by 1 base, and 14 bases separated the two germline ends. The CDR3 has 16 residues. CDR3: CAWTRGGESGANVLTF. The CDR3 DNA follows: TGTGCCTGGACGAGGGGTGGTGAATCTGGGGCCAACGTCCTGACTTTC.

The chain links TRBV7-2 to TRBJ2-7, with 7 bases that match TRBD1. Germline V gene sequence: CDR1 SGHTA, CDR2 FQGNSA. CDR3 length: 14 residues. V gave up 5 bases and J gave up 2 bases; unmatched junction bases: 6. CDR3 amino acids: CASSINRGTYEQYF. In DNA form, the CDR3 reads TGTGCCAGCAGCATAAACAGGGGCACCTACGAGCAGTACTTC.

This clonotype was counted a few times. The gene calls are TRBV4-1 and TRBJ2-2; D possibly corresponds to TRBD1 (6 bases). V was trimmed by 4 bases and J by 0 bases, leaving 15 bases between them. CDR3 length: 17 residues. Germline loops: CDR1 MGHRA, CDR2 YSYEKL. The CDR3 DNA is TGCGCCAGCAGCCCCGGACAGTTCACCCCGAACACCGGGGAGCTGTTTTTT. Its protein product is CASSPGQFTPNTGELFF.

The gene calls are TRBV12-3 or TRBV12-4 and TRBJ2-1; the match to TRBD2 covers 8 bases. J gave up 10 bases and V 3 bases, and 8 bases lay outside the gene matches. The CDR3 consists of 14 residues. For the CDR3, the DNA is TGTGCCAGCAGTTTGACGGGGGGGGGGGGGGAGCAGTTCTTC. It yields the protein CASSLTGGGGEQFF.

This clonotype was seen a handful of times. V gene TRBV24-1 combines with J gene TRBJ2-1; TRBD2 might be the D (5 bases). Looked up from germline, CDR1 is KGHDR and CDR2 is SFDVKD. There are 13 residues in the CDR3. V lost 5 bases, J lost 8 bases, and 12 bases lay in between. The CDR3 sequence: CATSGRVGDEQFF. The CDR3 region has the DNA TGTGCCACCAGTGGTCGGGTCGGGGATGAGCAGTTCTTC.